This T cell receptor beta chain is drawn from a study of T cell responses to AZD1222 COVID-19 vaccine. The repertoire was sequenced with immunoSEQ multiplex PCR; TCRdb's copy has only in-frame clones and lacks some. The table has over 120,000 clones, more than 70% seen once. General study results and limits: White British donors predominated, females outnumbered males, and clonal diversity was possibly underestimated. Researchers took repertoire samples only after the peak T cell response had come.

This clone showed up just once. Its antigen is undetermined. This TCR was recovered from an adult who received the AZD1222 COVID-19 vaccine. Source: peripheral blood, taken 28 days after the second AZD1222 dose.

The CDR3 is CASSQFQAGTGETQYF. DNA for the CDR3: TGTGCCAGCAGCCAATTTCAGGCAGGTACGGGAGAGACCCAGTACTTC. J is TRBJ2-5 and V is TRBV16; D is uncertain. There are 16 residues in the CDR3. The V and J ends lost 1 base and 4 bases respectively, with 16 bases between them. Germline loops: CDR1 KGHSY, CDR2 FQNENV. The entire variable domain, with the rest obtained from reference TRBV16 and TRBJ2-5, is as follows: GEEVAQTPKHLVRGEGQKAKLYCAPIKGHSYVFWYQQVLKNEFKFLISFQNENVFDETGMPKERFSAKCLPNSPCSLEIQATKLEDSAVYFCASSQFQAGTGETQYFGPGTRLLVL.